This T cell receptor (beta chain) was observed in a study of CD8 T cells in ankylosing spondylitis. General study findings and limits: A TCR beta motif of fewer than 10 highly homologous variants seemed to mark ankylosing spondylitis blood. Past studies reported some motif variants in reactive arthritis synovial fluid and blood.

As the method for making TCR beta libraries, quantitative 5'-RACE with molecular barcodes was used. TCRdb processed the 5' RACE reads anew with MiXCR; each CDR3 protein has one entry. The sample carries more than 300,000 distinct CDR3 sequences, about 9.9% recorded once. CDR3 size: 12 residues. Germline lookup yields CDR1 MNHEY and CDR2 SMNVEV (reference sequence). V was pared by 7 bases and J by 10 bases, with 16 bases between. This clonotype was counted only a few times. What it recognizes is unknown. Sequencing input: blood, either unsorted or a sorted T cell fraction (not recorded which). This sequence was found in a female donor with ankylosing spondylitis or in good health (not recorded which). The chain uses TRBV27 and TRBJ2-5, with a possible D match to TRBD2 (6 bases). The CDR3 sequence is CASIGEAGGQYF. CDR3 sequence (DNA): TGTGCCAGCATTGGGGAGGCTGGGGGCCAGTACTTC.